One and the same sample provided the 27 T cell receptor beta chains below, sequenced in a study of blood T cell repertoires in COVID-19 (TCRdb year 2020). Library creation used the immunoSEQ multiplex PCR assay. This is the immuneACCESS table as TCRdb keeps it, with only in-frame sequences that have V and J called. A part of the clones is gone; compared with another copy, unresolved V genes explain less than half, and the rest is unexplained. This sample gives some 180,000 clones in total; around 79% of them show up just once. 13% of the sample is in the top ten clones. Sequencing was done on a sample of peripheral blood. These receptors came from a man over 45 who had recovered from COVID-19.

The rearrangement uses TRBV2 and TRBJ2-2; TRBD1 is a possible D gene (5 bases). This CDR3 is built from 17 residues. Trimming took off 6 bases at V and 1 base at J, with 18 bases between the two ends. Per the germline V gene, CDR1 is SNHLY and CDR2 is FYNNEI. The DNA of the CDR3 is TGTGCCAGCAGCGGGTGGTCGCGCACAGGGAACACCGGGGAGCTGTTTTTT. Translating gives CASSGWSRTGNTGELFF.

The CDR3 DNA reads as TGCAGTGCTAGTTCTCCCGGGACTAGCGGCCCCTACGAGCAGTACTTC. This encodes CSASSPGTSGPYEQYF. The rearrangement joins TRBV20-1 to TRBJ2-7, with 11 bases identical to TRBD2. The J segment lost 2 bases and the V segment lost 3 bases, leaving 9 bases of the junction unmatched. The CDR3 is made up of 16 amino acids. CDR1 and CDR2 from the germline V gene are DFQATT and SNEGSKA (reference sequence).

The V gene is TRBV30, the J gene TRBJ2-7; 7 nucleotides match TRBD2. The ends lost 0 bases at V and 0 bases at J; junction bases unmatched: 5. Looked up from germline, CDR1 is GTSNPN and CDR2 is SVGIG (reference sequence). The CDR3 has 15 amino acids. The CDR3 protein is CAWSVLSSGSYEQYF. In DNA form, the CDR3 reads TGTGCCTGGAGTGTACTGTCTAGCGGCTCCTACGAGCAGTACTTC.

This clone was observed a single time. The V gene is TRBV24-1, the J gene TRBJ2-3, with TRBD2 matching 13 bases. The CDR3 is 23 amino acids. The germline gives CDR1 KGHDR, CDR2 SFDVKD. V lost 3 bases and J lost 0; bases outside the gene matches: 20. CDR3 coding DNA: TGTGCCACCAGTGATCCGGGACTAGCGGGGTCTAGGGATGACGATGGGAGCACAGATACGCAGTATTTT. Its translation is CATSDPGLAGSRDDDGSTDTQYF.

V is TRBV2 and J is TRBJ1-1; a possible D gene is TRBD1 (5 bases). With 6 bases removed from V and 1 base from J, the gap between germline ends came to 9 bases. Germline CDR1 and CDR2: SNHLY and FYNNEI. The CDR3 has 13 amino acids. CDR3 bases: TGTGCCAGCAGGCTCGGACAGAACACTGAAGCTTTCTTT. Translation gives CASRLGQNTEAFF.

V is TRBV11-2 and J is TRBJ2-1; D remains ambiguous. This CDR3 is built from 13 residues. Trimming removed 1 base at V and 7 bases at J, with 8 bases between. Germline V gives CDR1 SGHAT, CDR2 FQNNGV. The CDR3 is CASSLGRRNEQFF. In nucleotides, the CDR3 is TGTGCCAGCAGCTTAGGGCGCAGGAATGAGCAGTTCTTC.

This clone was recorded many times. The junction differs from germline at one of its ends, possibly a read error. The rearrangement links TRBV5-4 to TRBJ2-7; TRBD1 matches 8 bases. There are 12 residues in the CDR3. Looked up from germline, CDR1 is SGHNT and CDR2 is YYREEE (reference sequence). The CDR3 DNA is TGTGCCAGCAGCGCCTCCTCACCGGGACAGGTGTTC. Its translation: CASSASSPGQVF.

This chain connects TRBV27 to TRBJ2-5; D is perhaps TRBD1 (6 bases). CDR3 length: 15 residues. The V gene lost 4 bases and the J gene lost 2 bases, with 14 bases spanning the gap. Germline V gene sequence: CDR1 MNHEY, CDR2 SMNVEV (reference sequence). DNA for the CDR3: TGTGCCAGCAGTTACTGGGGGCAGGGGCAAGAGACCCAGTACTTC. This gives the protein CASSYWGQGQETQYF.

This clone was observed once. The gene calls are TRBV7-9 and TRBJ1-1, with 9 bases aligning to TRBD1. V shed 5 bases, J shed 0 bases, and the junction held 4 bases outside the gene matches. The CDR3 consists of 15 residues. CDR1 and CDR2 (germline): SEHNR, FQNEAQ (reference sequence). The CDR3 loop is CASSRRDRVNTEAFF. The DNA for the CDR3 is TGTGCCAGCAGCCGACGGGACAGGGTGAACACTGAAGCTTTCTTT.

The genes are TRBV5-4 and TRBJ2-2, with 9 bases identical to TRBD2. Germline assignment: CDR1 SGHNT and CDR2 YYREEE (reference sequence). The J segment lost 5 bases and the V segment lost 2 bases, leaving 7 bases of the junction unmatched. This CDR3 has 16 amino acids. CDR3 in amino acids: CASSFDSGSRTGELFF. The CDR3 DNA reads as TGTGCCAGCAGCTTCGATAGCGGGAGCAGGACCGGGGAGCTGTTTTTT.

This chain joins TRBV2 and TRBJ1-1; no clear D. This CDR3 has 14 residues. Per the germline V gene, CDR1 is SNHLY and CDR2 is FYNNEI. Trimming pared 2 bases from V and 8 bases from J, leaving 15 bases between. The CDR3 here is CASSERVLSSEAFF. The CDR3, as DNA: TGTGCCAGCAGTGAACGTGTGCTAAGTTCGGAAGCTTTCTTT.

V is TRBV19 and J is TRBJ2-1, with TRBD2 matching 11 bases. Germline V gene data show CDR1 as LNHDA and CDR2 as SQIVND (reference sequence). V lost 7 bases and J lost 3; bases outside the gene matches: 2. The CDR3 has 14 amino acids. The CDR3 loop is CASTGTSGYNEQFF. CDR3 DNA: TGTGCCAGTACCGGGACTAGCGGCTACAATGAGCAGTTCTTC.

V usage is TRBV6-2 or TRBV6-3 and J usage is TRBJ2-3; D is uncertain. Per the germline V gene, CDR1 is MNHEY and CDR2 is SVGEGT. Trimming cost V 1 base and J 0 bases, with 8 bases left between them. This CDR3 spans 15 amino acids. Written as DNA, the CDR3 is TGTGCCAGCAGTTACTACCAGGTTAGCACAGATACGCAGTATTTT. This translates into CASSYYQVSTDTQYF.

The chain uses TRBV5-3 and TRBJ1-5, with a tentative D call TRBD1 (5 bases). TRBV5-3 is treated as an ORF (open reading frame) with a function not yet certain. The ends were cut back, 1 base at V and 4 bases at J, with 12 bases in the middle. The CDR3 has 15 residues. DNA of the CDR3: TGTGCCAGAAGCTTGAGGTCAGGGAAAAATCAGCCCCAGCATTTT. It specifies CARSLRSGKNQPQHF.

This chain joins TRBV10-2 and TRBJ2-1; 11 bases are a match to TRBD2. Germline values: CDR1 WSHSY, CDR2 SAAADI. The CDR3 spans 16 residues. The junction had 8 bases not matched to a gene; V was cut back by 6 bases and J by 4 bases. The chain's CDR3 is CASSEPGTSGYNEQFF. The CDR3 bases are TGCGCCAGCAGCGAACCCGGGACTAGCGGATACAATGAGCAGTTCTTC.

The chain couples TRBV18 to TRBJ2-2, with TRBD2 as a possible D gene (5 bases). V lost 3 bases to trimming and J lost 4 bases, with 9 bases between them. Germline CDR1 and CDR2: KGHSH and LQKENI. CDR3 length: 14 amino acids. Written as DNA, the CDR3 is TGTGCCAGCTCACCCTGGGAGCTCACCGGGGAGCTGTTTTTT. Protein: CASSPWELTGELFF.

This clone was seen repeatedly, ten times or more. The rearrangement joins TRBV10-3 to TRBJ2-3; weak D call: TRBD2 (6 bases). The CDR3 runs to 15 residues. V lost 0 bases and J lost 6, with 13 bases in between. Germline-derived CDR1 and CDR2 are ENHRY and SYGVKD. The CDR3 loop is CAISESEGGGDTQYF. DNA for the CDR3: TGTGCCATCAGTGAGTCGGAGGGAGGCGGGGATACGCAGTATTTT.

The chain combines TRBV3-1 (or the pseudogene TRBV3-2) with TRBJ2-7; 12 bases match TRBD2. From germline, CDR1 is LGHDT and CDR2 YNNKEL (reference sequence). The trim removed 1 base at V and 7 bases at J, leaving 14 bases unmatched. The CDR3 is 18 amino acids. This CDR3 reads CASSQAASGRAPMWEQYF. The CDR3 DNA sequence: TGTGCCAGCAGCCAAGCCGCTAGCGGGAGGGCTCCTATGTGGGAGCAGTACTTC.

As for this clone: In the same sample, other DNA sequences code for this CDR3. The CDR3 protein is CASSPGTGGSTEAFF. The CDR3 bases are TGTGCCAGCTCACCGGGGACAGGGGGGTCGACTGAAGCTTTCTTT. J is TRBJ1-1 and V is TRBV18; 11 bases map to TRBD1. CDR1 is KGHSH, CDR2 LQKENI, per germline. The junction had 5 bases not matched to a gene; V was cut back by 3 bases and J by 5 bases. This CDR3 is built from 15 residues.

This clone was seen only a few times. The CDR3 DNA reads as TGTGCCAGCGGCCCCCCCGGGTTCTCTGGAAACACCATATATTTT. Amino acid sequence: CASGPPGFSGNTIYF. The chain links TRBV7-8 to TRBJ1-3; no reliable D call. The germline V gene encodes CDR1 SGHVS and CDR2 FQNEAQ. This CDR3 contains 15 residues. The germline V and J ends were trimmed by 8 bases and 0 bases, with 14 bases remaining between them.

The gene calls are TRBV9 and TRBJ2-2, with D perhaps TRBD1 (6 bases). CDR3 length: 15 residues. From germline, CDR1 is SGDLS and CDR2 YYNGEE. V was shortened by 0 bases and J by 1 base, with 7 bases between the two germline ends. CDR3 bases: TGTGCCAGCAGCGTAGAACAGGGGAACACCGGGGAGCTGTTTTTT. Translation: CASSVEQGNTGELFF. Full variable domain (rest looked up from reference TRBV9 and TRBJ2-2): DSGVTQTPKHLITATGQRVTLRCSPRSGDLSVYWYQQSLDQGLQFLIQYYNGEERAKGNILERFSAQQFPDLHSELNLSSLELGDSALYFCASSVEQGNTGELFFGEGSRLTVL.

There are a few counts of this clone. V and J are TRBV19 and TRBJ1-1; 11 positions agree with TRBD1. The germline gives CDR1 LNHDA, CDR2 SQIVND (reference sequence). The CDR3 sequence is 15 residues long. J gave up 5 bases and V 4 bases, and 6 bases lay outside the gene matches. The CDR3 protein is CASSRGQGAWTEAFF. The CDR3 DNA follows: TGTGCCAGTAGTAGAGGACAGGGGGCGTGGACTGAAGCTTTCTTT.

The chain uses TRBV18 and TRBJ1-6, with 9 bases aligning to TRBD1. The CDR3 has 20 amino acids. V gave up 3 bases and J gave up 7 bases; unmatched junction bases: 19. Germline lookup yields CDR1 KGHSH and CDR2 LQKENI. The CDR3 is CASSPKVEDRGPVLNSPLHF. The CDR3, as DNA: TGTGCCAGCTCACCCAAAGTCGAGGACAGGGGCCCGGTGTTGAATTCACCCCTCCACTTT.

This CDR3 reads CASSIRWGGIGGELFF. The CDR3 DNA reads as TGTGCCAGTAGTATAAGGTGGGGCGGGATCGGCGGGGAGCTGTTTTTT. This chain joins TRBV19 and TRBJ2-2; weak D call: TRBD2 (6 bases). The CDR3 spans 16 residues. Germline V gives CDR1 LNHDA, CDR2 SQIVND (reference sequence). Trimming cost V 2 bases and J 7 bases, with 17 bases left between them.

This clone was observed a handful of times. The V and J genes are TRBV27 and TRBJ1-2, with D perhaps matching TRBD1 (6 bases). Trimming stripped 6 bases from V and 2 bases from J, with 10 bases between. Germline CDR1 reads MNHEY; CDR2 reads SMNVEV (reference sequence). This CDR3 comprises 13 residues. CDR3 amino acids: CASRYRENYGYTF. The DNA of the CDR3 is TGTGCCAGCAGGTACAGGGAAAACTATGGCTACACCTTC.

This clone was seen a few times. The chain employs TRBV30 and TRBJ1-5; the D gene is possibly TRBD1 (5 bases). V dropped 3 bases and J dropped 0 bases, with 15 bases sitting between them. There are 16 residues in the CDR3. The V gene's germline CDR1 is GTSNPN and CDR2 SVGIG (reference sequence). The CDR3 here is CAWRSGTGYSNQPQHF. The CDR3 DNA reads as TGTGCCTGGAGATCGGGTACAGGATATAGCAATCAGCCCCAGCATTTT.

The rearrangement joins TRBV5-1 to TRBJ2-5; 8 bases are shared with TRBD2. V dropped 7 bases and J dropped 4; count of bases not matched to a gene: 6. CDR1 and CDR2 (germline): SGHRS, YFSETQ. CDR3 length: 13 residues. CDR3 protein: CASSLAGRETQYF. Written as DNA, the CDR3 is TGCGCCAGCTCGTTAGCGGGGCGAGAGACCCAGTACTTC.